The 30 T cell receptor beta chains listed next were all sequenced from one sample in a study of response to subunit inactivated influenza vaccine. TCRdb reanalysed the RT-PCR reads using MiXCR and keeps one entry per CDR3 protein. Of approximately 490,000 distinct CDR3 sequences in the sample, under 8.5% were seen once. The starting material was PBMCs from blood, obtained around 25 months after vaccination. The receptors stem from a man in his fifties or sixties who received an inactivated influenza vaccine.

This clonotype was found a few times. The junction departs from germline at one end; a sequencing error may be responsible. The genes are TRBV7-8 and TRBJ1-2; the D gene is possibly TRBD1 (5 bases). The germline V gene encodes CDR1 SGHVS and CDR2 FQNEAQ. There are 15 residues in the CDR3. CDR3 sequence: CASSVAAQGGYGYTF. The DNA of the CDR3 is TGTGCCAGCAGCGTAGCTGCTCAGGGAGGCTATGGCTACACCTTC.

This clonotype showed up many times. The chain carries TRBV5-6 and TRBJ2-7; TRBD2 might be the D (6 bases). There are 15 residues in the CDR3. From germline, CDR1 is SGHDT and CDR2 YYEEEE. The V gene lost 4 bases and the J gene lost 5 bases, with 19 bases spanning the gap. CDR3 sequence reads: CASSLTGTLGDEQYF. In nucleotides, the CDR3 is TGTGCCAGCAGCCTAACCGGGACTTTGGGCGACGAGCAGTACTTC.

This clonotype has a count of ten or more. The rearrangement joins TRBV4-2 to TRBJ2-2; 7 nucleotides align to TRBD2. The CDR3 length is 16 residues. The V segment lost 1 base and the J segment 4 bases; nucleotides outside the gene matches: 6. Germline V lookup: CDR1 LGHNA, CDR2 YNFKEQ. The CDR3 reads CASSQGGRESTGELFF. The CDR3 bases are TGTGCCAGCAGCCAAGGAGGGCGGGAGAGCACCGGGGAGCTGTTTTTT.

This clonotype appeared a few times. The DNA of the CDR3 is TGTGCCAGCAGCTTACTCAGGACTAGCGGTGCAGATACGCAGTATTTT. Its protein product is CASSLLRTSGADTQYF. The chain links TRBV7-9 to TRBJ2-3; 10 nucleotides line up with TRBD2. The CDR3 totals 16 residues. Losses at the gene ends were 2 bases for V and 4 bases for J; bases not matched to a gene: 6. Germline loops: CDR1 SEHNR, CDR2 FQNEAQ (reference sequence).

In this sample, this clonotype turned up many times. V is TRBV29-1 and J is TRBJ2-5; 7 bases are shared with TRBD2. J was trimmed by 5 bases and V by 3 bases; bases with no gene match: 9. This CDR3 has 14 amino acids. CDR1 is SQVTM, CDR2 ANQGSEA, per germline. In nucleotides, the CDR3 is TGCAGCGTTGATGTGGCTAGCGGAGGGGAGACCCAGTACTTC. Protein product: CSVDVASGGETQYF. The whole variable domain, filled in from reference TRBV29-1 and TRBJ2-5, reads SAVISQKPSRDICQRGTSLTIQCQVDSQVTMMFWYRQQPGQSLTLIATANQGSEATYESGFVIDKFPISRPNLTFSTLTVSNMSPEDSSIYLCSVDVASGGETQYFGPGTRLLVL.

The table lists this clonotype with a few counts. V is TRBV4-2 and J is TRBJ2-7; D is perhaps TRBD1 or TRBD2 (6 bases each). The germline gives CDR1 LGHNA, CDR2 YNFKEQ. This CDR3 is built from 13 residues. V was shortened by 3 bases and J by 7 bases, with 13 bases between the two germline ends. The CDR3, as DNA: TGTGCCAGCAGCCAGCGGGACACTCGGGAGCAGTACTTC. Encoded protein: CASSQRDTREQYF.

This clonotype was seen many times. This chain joins TRBV29-1 and TRBJ2-7; possibly TRBD2 for D (5 bases). The V end was cut by 4 bases, the J end by 2 bases, with 15 bases between. Looked up from germline, CDR1 is SQVTM and CDR2 is ANQGSEA. The CDR3 totals 14 residues. The CDR3 coding sequence is TGCAGCGTTGGCCCGAGGTCCGGGACCTACGAGCAGTACTTC. It translates to CSVGPRSGTYEQYF.

The chain employs TRBV7-8 and TRBJ2-5, with 8 bases identical to TRBD2. J lost 5 bases, V lost 0 bases, and 5 bases had no gene match. Germline CDR1 is SGHVS and CDR2 is FQNEAQ. The CDR3 loop spans 15 amino acids. The CDR3 nucleotides are TGTGCCAGCAGCTTAGCTGGCGGGGGGCCGGAGACCCAGTACTTC. Amino acids: CASSLAGGGPETQYF.

CDR3 DNA sequence: TGTGCCAGCAGTTTCCCCAACTCTGGAAACACCATATATTTT. Translated: CASSFPNSGNTIYF. The chain carries TRBV12-3 or TRBV12-4 and TRBJ1-3; D gene uncertain. V shed 3 bases and J shed 0 bases, with 6 bases lying between them. This CDR3 has 14 residues.

The gene calls are TRBV20-1 and TRBJ2-3; possibly TRBD2 for D (6 bases). Trimming took off 0 bases at V and 2 bases at J, with 15 bases between the two ends. The CDR3 loop spans 16 amino acids. Looked up from germline, CDR1 is DFQATT and CDR2 is SNEGSKA (reference sequence). CDR3 sequence: CSARDWEASLTDTQYF. CDR3 DNA sequence: TGCAGTGCTAGAGACTGGGAGGCTAGCCTCACAGATACGCAGTATTTT.

This clonotype showed up just a few times. The chain uses TRBV12-3 or TRBV12-4 and TRBJ2-3; 7 bases fit TRBD2. The CDR3 has 15 amino acids. The ends lost 6 bases at V and 0 bases at J; junction bases unmatched: 6. CDR3: CASRLLATSTDTQYF. The CDR3 region has the DNA TGTGCCAGCAGACTACTAGCGACTAGCACAGATACGCAGTATTTT.

The chain employs TRBV4-1 and TRBJ2-6, with TRBD1 identical over 12 bases. This CDR3 is 20 amino acids long. Trimming took 4 bases from V and 5 from J; bases not matched to a gene: 15. The germline CDR1 and CDR2 sequences are MGHRA and YSYEKL. For the CDR3, the DNA is TGCGCCAGCAGCCCCAGGGACCCCGGGACAGGGGGCGACTGGGCCAACGTCCTGACTTTC. Translating gives CASSPRDPGTGGDWANVLTF.

This clonotype has just a few counts. This chain joins TRBV5-4 and TRBJ2-7, with 9 bases that match TRBD2. CDR1 is SGHNT and CDR2 is YYREEE in the germline V gene (reference sequence). CDR3 size: 14 residues. The V gene end was trimmed by 5 bases and the J gene end by 6 bases; junction bases not matched to a gene: 9. The CDR3 DNA sequence: TGTGCCAGCAGTCTAGCGGGACGGATGGGCGAGCAGTACTTC. Its protein product is CASSLAGRMGEQYF.

This clonotype was counted ten times or more. The rearrangement joins TRBV12-3 or TRBV12-4 to TRBJ2-7; D tentatively fits TRBD1 or TRBD2 (6 bases each). The ends were cut back, 5 bases at V and 7 bases at J, with 12 bases in the middle. The CDR3 loop spans 12 amino acids. This CDR3 is CASSTGAGEQYF. DNA for the CDR3: TGTGCCAGCAGTACGGGGGCCGGGGAGCAGTACTTC.

This clonotype has a count of ten or more. This chain links TRBV5-1 with TRBJ2-1; D ambiguous. The CDR3 runs to 13 residues. From germline, CDR1 is SGHRS and CDR2 YFSETQ. Trimming took 0 bases from V and 10 from J, leaving 11 bases between them. In nucleotides, the CDR3 is TGCGCCAGCAGCTTGGTTGGGTTCGAGGAGCAGTTCTTC. Amino acid sequence: CASSLVGFEEQFF.

This clonotype was seen repeatedly, ten times or more. The chain uses TRBV6-1 and TRBJ2-7, with D hard to call. Germline V gene data show CDR1 as MNHNS and CDR2 as SASEGT. This CDR3 has 12 amino acids. Trimming shortened V by 2 bases and J by 3 bases, and 5 bases separated the two germline ends. CDR3 nucleotide sequence: TGTGCCAGCAGTGAACCAGGCTACGAGCAGTACTTC. It codes for CASSEPGYEQYF.

This clonotype was counted between two and nine times. The chain uses TRBV20-1 and TRBJ2-7; 9 nucleotides agree with TRBD1. This CDR3 spans 13 amino acids. From germline, CDR1 is DFQATT and CDR2 SNEGSKA (reference sequence). Trimming removed 6 bases from V and 7 bases from J; junction bases left unmatched: 10. CDR3 residues: CSANPTGGVEQYF. CDR3 in DNA: TGCAGTGCCAACCCTACAGGGGGCGTTGAGCAGTACTTC.

This clonotype was seen ten or more times. This chain links TRBV10-3 with TRBJ2-1; D not certain. Germline CDR1 ENHRY, CDR2 SYGVKD. The CDR3 has 18 amino acids. Trimming cost V 3 bases and J 0 bases, with 18 bases left between them. The CDR3 here is CAISEFGRTSSSYNEQFF. DNA for the CDR3: TGTGCCATCAGTGAATTTGGGCGAACTTCGAGCTCCTACAATGAGCAGTTCTTC.

Ten or more counts support this clonotype. The chain has TRBV28 and TRBJ2-3, with D unclear. Germline CDR1 is MDHEN and CDR2 is SYDVKM. The V gene lost 5 bases and the J gene lost 6 bases, with 6 bases spanning the gap. The CDR3 sequence is 11 residues long. Here the CDR3 reads CASSRSDTQYF. The DNA for the CDR3 is TGTGCCAGCAGTAGATCGGATACGCAGTATTTT.

In its sample, this clonotype was seen many times. This chain uses TRBV7-9 with TRBJ2-1; the D gene is possibly TRBD2 (6 bases). CDR1 SEHNR and CDR2 FQNEAQ come from the germline V gene (reference sequence). Trimming pared 5 bases from V and 9 bases from J, leaving 20 bases between. The CDR3 spans 15 residues. For the CDR3, the DNA is TGTGCCAGCAGCGAGGGACTTAACCCCAAGCTTGAGCAGTTCTTC. This codes for CASSEGLNPKLEQFF.

The rearrangement uses TRBV4-1 and TRBJ1-2; perhaps TRBD1 as D (6 bases). The V end lost 7 bases, the J end lost 0 bases, and 21 bases lay between the germline ends. The CDR3 totals 17 residues. Looked up from germline, CDR1 is MGHRA and CDR2 is YSYEKL. The CDR3 coding sequence is TGCGCCAGCAAGGATATCGGGATGGGGGGCTCTAACTATGGCTACACCTTC. Translating gives CASKDIGMGGSNYGYTF.

Note on this clonotype: The junction departs from the called germline gene at one end, perhaps through a read error. The V gene is TRBV14, the J gene TRBJ1-2; the match to TRBD1 covers 9 bases. The V gene's germline CDR1 is SGHDN and CDR2 FVKESK. The CDR3 covers 14 residues. The CDR3, as DNA: TGTGCTTCACCGGGACAGGGTAATTCAGGCGGCTACATCTTC. Amino acids: CASPGQGNSGGYIF.

J is TRBJ1-2 and V is TRBV5-5; D not certain. Between the trimmed V and J ends, which lost 3 bases and 4 bases, there was a span of 19 bases. Looked up from germline, CDR1 is SGHKS and CDR2 is YYEKEE (reference sequence). The CDR3 totals 16 residues. CDR3 nucleotide sequence: TGTGCCAGCAGCTACTGGGGAGTGGAGTGGAGCTATGGCTACACCTTC. Its protein is CASSYWGVEWSYGYTF.

This clonotype has only a few counts. The chain couples TRBV20-1 to TRBJ2-1, with 15 nucleotides matching TRBD2. The CDR3 totals 21 residues. The germline V gene encodes CDR1 DFQATT and CDR2 SNEGSKA (reference sequence). V trimming: 0 bases; J trimming: 0 bases; junction bases outside the gene matches: 12. The CDR3 DNA is TGCAGTGCTAGAGATTCCGCCCCTCCGGGACTAGCGGGGGGCTCCTACAATGAGCAGTTCTTC. Translation: CSARDSAPPGLAGGSYNEQFF.

A note on this clonotype: A much larger clonotype is one base distant, so this may be a read error. The chain links TRBV20-1 to TRBJ2-1; 9 bases match TRBD2. The CDR3 contains 14 residues. J was trimmed by 11 bases and V by 1 base; bases with no gene match: 9. Germline V gene data show CDR1 as DFQATT and CDR2 as SNEGSKA (reference sequence). This chain's CDR3 is CSARGRLAVNKQFF. The CDR3 DNA follows: TGCAGTGCTAGAGGGCGACTAGCGGTGAATAAGCAGTTCTTC.

This clonotype was seen only a few times. The chain couples TRBV20-1 to TRBJ1-1; no clear D gene. CDR1 is DFQATT and CDR2 is SNEGSKA in the germline V gene (reference sequence). V lost 3 bases, J lost 1 base, and 9 bases lay in between. The CDR3 is made up of 13 amino acids. The CDR3 DNA is TGCAGTGCTAGGGTGGACGGGAACACTGAAGCTTTCTTT. Residues: CSARVDGNTEAFF.

This clonotype was counted only a few times. This sequence joins TRBV19 and TRBJ2-7; a weak D match, TRBD1 (5 bases). V lost 6 bases, J lost 6 bases, and 21 bases lay in between. This CDR3 comprises 15 residues. Looked up from germline, CDR1 is LNHDA and CDR2 is SQIVND (reference sequence). DNA for the CDR3: TGTGCCAGTAGCCCCTCCCAGGGCAACTATTTCGAGCAGTACTTC. This codes for CASSPSQGNYFEQYF.

J is TRBJ2-5 and V is TRBV5-1; no definite D call. This CDR3 has 16 residues. CDR1 is SGHRS and CDR2 is YFSETQ in the germline V gene. V lost 0 bases to trimming and J lost 1 base, with 13 bases between them. The CDR3: CASSLVSLTGQETQYF. The CDR3 nucleotides read TGCGCCAGCAGCTTGGTATCGCTGACGGGCCAAGAGACCCAGTACTTC. Combining the CDR3 with reference TRBV5-1 and TRBJ2-5 gives the whole variable domain KAGVTQTPRYLIKTRGQQVTLSCSPISGHRSVSWYQQTPGQGLQFLFEYFSETQRNKGNFPGRFSGRQFSNSRSEMNVSTLELGDSALYLCASSLVSLTGQETQYFGPGTRLLVL.

The sample holds many counts of this clonotype. The chain joins TRBV10-3 to TRBJ2-5; the D is unclear. CDR3 size: 13 residues. Trimming took 3 bases from V and 0 from J, leaving 5 bases between them. Germline values: CDR1 ENHRY, CDR2 SYGVKD. The CDR3 loop reads CAISDRYQETQYF. The CDR3 nucleotides read TGTGCCATCAGTGATAGATACCAAGAGACCCAGTACTTC.

The rearrangement uses TRBV20-1 and TRBJ1-4; D is unclear. This CDR3 comprises 13 residues. The V end lost 3 bases, the J end lost 4 bases, and 9 bases lay between the germline ends. Germline loops: CDR1 DFQATT, CDR2 SNEGSKA (reference sequence). CDR3 bases: TGCAGTGCTAGGCCCGGGGTTAATGAAAAACTGTTTTTT. Its protein is CSARPGVNEKLFF.